This record looks at one T cell receptor beta chain sequence and its context. No cognate antigen has been identified for it. The sample holds no much larger clone one base away, and base qualities are not on file. Explained via the paper, the time point label denotes: baseline pretreatment blood. Read against the paper, the sample's treatment or condition label means: 15 Gy SBRT to primary tumor, nephrectomy 4 weeks later. To track tumor-enriched clonotypes, serial peripheral blood was sampled from radiation-treated patients at baseline and at 2 weeks and 4 weeks after SBRT. Every patient's renal cell carcinoma showed clear cell pathology. The QIAamp DNA Blood Mini Kit (Qiagen) was used to prepare genomic DNA for TCR sequencing. Only samples passing all quality control checks were included in the analyses. Following the manufacturer's recommendations, the immunoSEQ kit was used to generate TCR beta libraries from genomic DNA. Library preparation used a first multiplex PCR with proprietary primers, then a second PCR adding unique barcodes, with bead cleanups after each round. Each sample batch included a kit-provided positive control reaction and a negative control reaction. The final libraries were assessed on an Agilent 4200 TapeStation D1000 ScreenTape, pooled by volume, and quantified by qPCR. Sequencing was performed on an Illumina NextSeq500 with a MidOutput 150-cycle cartridge, and 156 Read1 and 15 Index1 cycles were run with kit custom primers. The pooled library was loaded at approximately 0.98 pM with 20% PhiX control spiked in. The published analysis was carried out like this. Vendor-processed data were analyzed in R, and a clonotype was defined as all T cells sharing the same CDR3 nucleotide sequence. In the clone abundance analyses, frequencies in each sample were normalized to that sample's 10,000 most abundant clones. Before analysis, public T cell clones were removed, and these numbered fewer than six per sample on average. Tumor-enriched and baseline blood-enriched clonotypes were defined by at least a 32-fold difference in abundance between compartments. A beta-binomial differential abundance model was used to identify clonotypes that expanded or contracted between blood time points. The Baroni-Urbani and Buser coefficient was used to measure tumor-blood repertoire similarity, and groups were compared with two-tailed Wilcoxon tests in R. This is the immuneACCESS table as TCRdb keeps it, with only in-frame sequences that have V and J called. A part of the clones is gone; compared with another copy, unresolved V genes explain less than half, and the rest is unexplained. The DNA was the basis for D and trimming; V, J and clone size are from that table. This sample gives about 140,000 clones in total; less than 90% of them show up just once. Together, the top ten hold under 25% of the sample.

This sample was taken from a study of radiation and T cells in renal cell carcinoma (dated by TCRdb to about 2020). Notes on the research overall: The samples were drawn from a clinical trial, where primary renal cell carcinomas were treated with 15 Gy of stereotactic body radiation therapy and then removed by nephrectomy 4 weeks afterward. A total of 53 samples underwent TCR beta sequencing, made up of approximately 26 tumors and approximately 27 peripheral blood samples. Across all 55 or so samples, several million unique CDR3 nucleotide sequences, encoding about 2,700,000 unique CDR3 amino acid sequences, were identified.

The CDR3 numbers 14 residues from cysteine through phenylalanine. Kept here is only the CDR3 DNA, which spans 42 bases and is read in frame from base 1. From a lookup of the germline V gene, CDR1 and CDR2 are SGHRS and YFSETQ. The V and J ends are trimmed by 4 bases and 6 bases, leaving 16 bases between them. Overall study results and their limits: Dynamics of the blood repertoire were not tracked past 4 weeks after treatment. Because the trial had a single-armed design, the trial could not examine how radiation dose or scheduling affected the TCR repertoire. Because pretreatment tumor biopsies were not available, the study could not determine whether clonotypes were already present within the tumor at baseline. Top tumor clonotypes rose in blood from baseline to 2 weeks post-radiation, then contracted by 4 weeks, suggesting transient expansion of tumor-resident clones.

The chain links TRBV5-1 with TRBJ1-1, with no confident D gene call. The sequence was collected from a woman in her forties or fifties with renal cell carcinoma. This material consisted of blood, taken from a patient whose treatment included radiotherapy and nephrectomy. Here the CDR3 is given as CASSPTASGAEAFF. The DNA is TGCGCCAGCAGCCCAACCGCCTCGGGTGCTGAAGCTTTCTTT.